One TCR beta chain is described in this entry. This same CDR3 is encoded by further DNA sequences in the sample. The sample is drawn from a study of blood T cell repertoires in COVID-19. Looking at the study overall: There were acute and convalescent COVID-19 samples, and they came from the United States, Italy and Spain.

How the authors handled the data: Nucleated cell number was recorded as an estimate derived from reference gene primer amplification. This table comes from immunoSEQ multiplex PCR, and its TCRdb copy is limited to in-frame clones, with some not included. That table supplies the V and J calls and clone size; D and trimming were determined from the DNA. This table has roughly 160,000 clones, around 81% appearing once. The CDR3 extends over 14 amino acids. Trimming took 5 bases from V and 3 from J; bases not matched to a gene: 3. The germline gives CDR1 MDHEN, CDR2 SYDVKM. The chain is built from TRBV28 and TRBJ2-7; the match to TRBD2 covers 11 bases. Sequencing was carried out using peripheral blood. The receptor's source is a man in his 70s with active or convalescent COVID-19. DNA of the CDR3: TGTGCCAGCAGTGGGACTAGCGGCTTCTACGAGCAGTACTTC. Translation gives CASSGTSGFYEQYF.